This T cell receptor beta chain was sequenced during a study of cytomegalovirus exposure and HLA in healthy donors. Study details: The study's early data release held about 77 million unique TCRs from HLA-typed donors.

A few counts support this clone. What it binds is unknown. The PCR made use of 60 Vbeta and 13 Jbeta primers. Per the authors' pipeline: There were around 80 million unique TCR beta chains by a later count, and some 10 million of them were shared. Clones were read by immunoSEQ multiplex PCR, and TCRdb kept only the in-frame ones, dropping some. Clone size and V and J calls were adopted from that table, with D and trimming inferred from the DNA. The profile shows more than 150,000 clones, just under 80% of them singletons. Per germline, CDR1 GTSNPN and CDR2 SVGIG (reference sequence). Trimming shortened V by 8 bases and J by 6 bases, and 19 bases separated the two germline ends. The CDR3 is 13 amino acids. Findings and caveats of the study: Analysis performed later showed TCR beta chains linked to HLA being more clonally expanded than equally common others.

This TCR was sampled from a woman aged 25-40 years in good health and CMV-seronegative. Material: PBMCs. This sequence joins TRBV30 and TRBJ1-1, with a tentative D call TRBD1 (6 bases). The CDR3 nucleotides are TGTGCCAGAAAGGGGGAAGGGTGGGCTGAAGCTTTCTTT. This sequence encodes CARKGEGWAEAFF.